Following are 25 T cell receptor beta chains from one sample sequenced in a study of lymphopenia after photon versus proton radiotherapy. Sequencing was performed with immunoSEQ multiplex PCR; in TCRdb, only in-frame clones are kept and a portion is missing. The sample shows fewer than 35,000 clones, 75% to 90% of them seen only once. The specimen comprised peripheral blood, sampled from a patient treated with proton-based radiotherapy. These receptor sequences come from a woman aged 70 to 79 with pancreatic cancer. Some clones in this sample may be carry-over from other donors' samples.

This chain joins TRBV28 and TRBJ1-4; D perhaps matches TRBD1 (6 bases). Germline CDR1 reads MDHEN; CDR2 reads SYDVKM. The CDR3 covers 15 residues. The V end lost 3 bases, the J end lost 5 bases, and 13 bases lay between the germline ends. The CDR3 reads CASSLIGGGNEKLFF. CDR3 DNA: TGTGCCAGCAGTTTGATTGGGGGCGGCAATGAAAAACTGTTTTTT.

The chain uses TRBV28 and TRBJ2-7; no firm D call. The CDR3 is 15 residues long. V lost 3 bases and J lost 3, with 15 bases in between. From germline, CDR1 is MDHEN and CDR2 SYDVKM. The CDR3 loop reads CASSLPGPSNYEQYF. The CDR3 DNA sequence: TGTGCCAGCAGTTTGCCCGGGCCATCAAACTACGAGCAGTACTTC.

V gene TRBV4-3 combines with J gene TRBJ2-2; weak D call: TRBD1 (7 bases). This CDR3 comprises 15 residues. Trimming stripped 5 bases from V and 4 bases from J, with 14 bases between. Germline V gives CDR1 LGHNA, CDR2 YSLEER. CDR3 sequence (DNA): TGCGCCAGCAGCATCCGACAGGGAGGCACCGGGGAGCTGTTTTTT. Its protein product is CASSIRQGGTGELFF.

The rearrangement links TRBV7-8 to TRBJ2-3; D unresolved. Trimming cost V 4 bases and J 2 bases, with 7 bases left between them. The CDR3 covers 13 residues. Per the germline V gene, CDR1 is SGHVS and CDR2 is FQNEAQ. The CDR3 protein is CASSYGSTDTQYF. In DNA, the CDR3 is TGTGCCAGCAGCTACGGGTCCACAGATACGCAGTATTTT.

The V and J genes are TRBV15 and TRBJ2-2, with D possibly matching TRBD2 (6 bases). The CDR3 extends over 17 amino acids. Germline V lookup: CDR1 LNHNV, CDR2 YYDKDF (reference sequence). Trimming took off 0 bases at V and 4 bases at J, with 15 bases between the two ends. The CDR3 protein is CATSRDRPRDGTGELFF. The CDR3 nucleotides are TGTGCCACCAGCAGAGATCGACCGCGGGACGGCACCGGGGAGCTGTTTTTT.

About this clone: The same CDR3 arises from other DNA sequences in this sample as well. The chain uses TRBV5-1 and TRBJ2-7; 10 bases agree with TRBD2. With 1 base clipped from V and 0 bases from J, the junction kept 1 base outside the gene matches. Per the germline V gene, CDR1 is SGHRS and CDR2 is YFSETQ. The CDR3 runs to 15 residues. CDR3 amino acids: CASSLTSGTSYEQYF. The CDR3 DNA reads TGCGCCAGCAGCTTGACTAGCGGGACCTCCTACGAGCAGTACTTC.

This chain connects TRBV28 to TRBJ2-3; 11 bases match TRBD2. V was clipped by 10 bases and J by 8 bases; unmatched bases: 17. Per germline, CDR1 MDHEN and CDR2 SYDVKM. The CDR3 extends over 16 amino acids. The CDR3 nucleotides are TGTGCCACCGTTCCCTCACTAGCGGGAGTCCGGCTTACGCAGTATTTT. As protein: CATVPSLAGVRLTQYF.

V and J are TRBV11-2 and TRBJ2-7; 8 bases line up with TRBD2. The V segment lost 2 bases and the J segment 5 bases; nucleotides outside the gene matches: 2. The CDR3 extends over 13 amino acids. Looked up from germline, CDR1 is SGHAT and CDR2 is FQNNGV. The CDR3 loop reads CASSLPGGHEQYF. In nucleotides, the CDR3 is TGTGCCAGCAGCTTACCGGGGGGGCACGAGCAGTACTTC.

This chain joins TRBV10-3 and TRBJ2-1; 13 bases are a match to TRBD2. The V and J ends lost 8 bases and 2 bases, in that order; junction bases with no gene match: 9. There are 17 residues in the CDR3. Germline V gene sequence: CDR1 ENHRY, CDR2 SYGVKD. CDR3: CAISGTSGMGPYNEQFF. The CDR3 bases are TGTGCCATCTCCGGGACTAGCGGGATGGGGCCCTACAATGAGCAGTTCTTC.

The chain uses TRBV6-1 and TRBJ2-5, with D maybe TRBD1 (6 bases). The CDR3 has 12 residues. The germline V gene has CDR1 MNHNS and CDR2 SASEGT. Trimming left V 9 bases short and J 2 bases short, with 10 bases between. The CDR3: CASRDTQETQYF. The CDR3 DNA sequence: TGTGCCAGTAGGGACACGCAAGAGACCCAGTACTTC.

This sequence joins TRBV5-4 and TRBJ1-2; maybe TRBD1 (5 bases). CDR1 is SGHNT and CDR2 is YYREEE in the germline V gene (reference sequence). The V end lost 1 base, the J end lost 8 bases, and 18 bases lay between the germline ends. The CDR3 sequence is 15 residues long. The CDR3, as DNA: TGTGCCAGCAGCTTGATGCAGGGCGCTCATATGGGCTACACCTTC. It is translated as CASSLMQGAHMGYTF.

V usage is TRBV2 and J usage is TRBJ1-5; D perhaps matches TRBD1 (5 bases). The ends were cut back, 0 bases at V and 9 bases at J, with 15 bases in the middle. Germline lookup yields CDR1 SNHLY and CDR2 FYNNEI. The CDR3 runs 15 residues. The CDR3 DNA follows: TGTGCCAGCAGTGAAGCGCTTGGGGCACAAGGGCCCCAGCATTTT. It translates to CASSEALGAQGPQHF.

The gene calls are TRBV7-9 and TRBJ1-1; D may be TRBD1 (6 bases). The ends were cut back, 3 bases at V and 8 bases at J, with 13 bases in the middle. The CDR3 spans 13 residues. Germline V gives CDR1 SEHNR, CDR2 FQNEAQ (reference sequence). The CDR3 protein is CASSFIGQTEAFF. The CDR3 DNA follows: TGTGCCAGCAGCTTTATTGGACAGACCGAAGCTTTCTTT.

The V gene is TRBV7-8, the J gene TRBJ1-1; D gene uncertain. CDR1 is SGHVS, CDR2 FQNEAQ, per germline. V gave up 1 base and J gave up 8 bases, with 11 bases separating them. CDR3 size: 13 residues. CDR3 protein: CASSLVVAYEAFF. In DNA, the CDR3 is TGTGCCAGCAGCTTAGTGGTTGCGTACGAAGCTTTCTTT.

This clone came up a few times. This chain joins TRBV6-6 and TRBJ1-1; possible D gene TRBD1, 5 bases. The V and J ends lost 0 bases and 4 bases respectively, with 9 bases between them. The CDR3 extends over 14 amino acids. Germline lookup yields CDR1 MNHNY and CDR2 SVGAGI (reference sequence). CDR3 DNA sequence: TGTGCCAGCAGTTACTCGTACGGGGGCACTGAAGCTTTCTTT. It codes for CASSYSYGGTEAFF.

The rearrangement links TRBV11-2 to TRBJ2-5, with TRBD2 matching over 13 bases. The CDR3 extends over 17 amino acids. V was pared by 3 bases and J by 8 bases, with 12 bases of the junction left unmatched. Germline values: CDR1 SGHAT, CDR2 FQNNGV. The CDR3 protein is CASSFGLAGDGWLTQYF. The CDR3 nucleotides are TGTGCCAGCAGCTTCGGACTAGCGGGAGATGGATGGTTAACCCAGTACTTC. The complete variable domain, with remaining parts taken from reference TRBV11-2 and TRBJ2-5, reads EAGVAQSPRYKIIEKRQSVAFWCNPISGHATLYWYQQILGQGPKLLIQFQNNGVVDDSQLPKDRFSAERLKGVDSTLKIQPAKLEDSAVYLCASSFGLAGDGWLTQYFGPGTRLLVL.

The genes are TRBV13 and TRBJ2-5; the match to TRBD1 covers 9 bases. The CDR3 consists of 15 residues. The V and J ends lost 4 bases and 3 bases, in that order; junction bases with no gene match: 6. Germline V gene sequence: CDR1 PRHDT, CDR2 FYEKMQ (reference sequence). The CDR3 sequence is CASSWTGAMKETQYF. CDR3 DNA: TGTGCCAGCAGCTGGACAGGGGCAATGAAAGAGACCCAGTACTTC.

The chain has TRBV6-6 and TRBJ2-7; 8 bases are a match to TRBD2. The V gene end was trimmed by 6 bases and the J gene end by 9 bases; junction bases not matched to a gene: 16. The CDR3 length is 15 residues. In germline, CDR1 is MNHNY, CDR2 SVGAGI (reference sequence). In DNA form, the CDR3 reads TGTGCCAGCAGCCCCGGACTAGCCCTTTTGGGGGGGCAGTACTTC. Protein sequence: CASSPGLALLGGQYF.

This clone was picked up one time. The V and J genes are TRBV10-3 and TRBJ2-7; 10 nucleotides align to TRBD1. Germline V CDR1 and CDR2: ENHRY, SYGVKD. The CDR3 is made up of 14 amino acids. With V trimmed by 4 bases and J by 2 bases, 2 bases remained unmatched. CDR3 in amino acids: CAISGGTGAYEQYF. The CDR3 nucleotides are TGTGCCATCAGTGGGGGGACAGGGGCCTACGAGCAGTACTTC.

The chain joins TRBV7-2 to TRBJ2-5, with 9 nucleotides matching TRBD2. CDR3 length: 15 amino acids. The junction had 12 bases not matched to a gene; V was cut back by 8 bases and J by 5 bases. CDR1 and CDR2 from the germline V gene are SGHTA and FQGNSA. The CDR3 here is CASLNGAGGLETQYF. The CDR3 bases are TGTGCCAGCTTGAATGGGGCGGGAGGGCTTGAGACCCAGTACTTC.

J is TRBJ1-1 and V is TRBV2; 7 nucleotides agree with TRBD1. From germline, CDR1 is SNHLY and CDR2 FYNNEI. This CDR3 region has 13 residues. Trimming took 6 bases from V and 1 from J; bases not matched to a gene: 2. CDR3 coding DNA: TGTGCCAGCAGGAGGGGGCAGAACACTGAAGCTTTCTTT. Residues: CASRRGQNTEAFF.

V usage is TRBV7-2 and J usage is TRBJ1-5; D gene unclear. The CDR3 extends over 13 amino acids. CDR1 and CDR2 from the germline V gene are SGHTA and FQGNSA. V lost 2 bases, J lost 0 bases, and 2 bases lay in between. CDR3 sequence (DNA): TGTGCCAGCAGCTTAAATAGCAATCAGCCCCAGCATTTT. Translating gives CASSLNSNQPQHF.

The chain carries TRBV7-9 and TRBJ2-7; 9 bases agree with TRBD1. This CDR3 is 18 amino acids long. With 1 base clipped from V and 3 bases from J, the junction kept 13 bases outside the gene matches. In germline, CDR1 is SEHNR, CDR2 FQNEAQ (reference sequence). The CDR3 nucleotides are TGTGCCAGCAGCTTAGGAGCCTGGGTCGGGACAGGGATCTACGAGCAGTACTTC. Translation: CASSLGAWVGTGIYEQYF.

V is TRBV9 and J is TRBJ2-3, with D perhaps matching TRBD1 (5 bases). The CDR3 loop spans 14 amino acids. Germline-derived CDR1 and CDR2 are SGDLS and YYNGEE. V was shortened by 0 bases and J by 8 bases, with 13 bases between the two germline ends. In nucleotides, the CDR3 is TGTGCCAGCAGCGTAGGGCAGGGAAGTGGTACGCAGTATTTT. It codes for CASSVGQGSGTQYF. Full variable domain (outside the CDR3, taken from reference TRBV9 and TRBJ2-3): DSGVTQTPKHLITATGQRVTLRCSPRSGDLSVYWYQQSLDQGLQFLIQYYNGEERAKGNILERFSAQQFPDLHSELNLSSLELGDSALYFCASSVGQGSGTQYFGPGTRLTVL.

The chain employs TRBV19 and TRBJ1-5; possible D gene TRBD1, 6 bases. V gave up 7 bases and J gave up 4 bases, with 14 bases separating them. CDR3 size: 14 residues. Germline CDR1 and CDR2: LNHDA and SQIVND (reference sequence). This CDR3 reads CASNGGQINQPQHF. CDR3 in DNA: TGTGCCAGTAATGGGGGGCAGATAAATCAGCCCCAGCATTTT.